This T cell receptor beta chain emerged from a study of T cell repertoires in cytomegalovirus infection. Study as a whole: Indications came from public TCR beta signatures; they pointed to CMV infection and to a matching HLA type. Overall study findings and caveats: Accumulated public TCR beta family frequency recognized individuals carrying CMV together with the relevant HLA.

TCRdb ran MiXCR on the reads and lists one entry per CDR3 protein. Of 200,000 to 300,000 distinct CDR3 sequences detected, 8% to 9.5% appear once; the ten largest clones hold over 13%. CDR1 SGHTA and CDR2 FQGNSA come from the germline V gene. V was clipped by 3 bases and J by 5 bases; unmatched bases: 6. The CDR3 extends over 15 amino acids. In its sample, this clonotype was seen many times. No antigen is known for it. The sequence was obtained from a human donor in good health (CMV status not recorded). Some clones in this sample may be carry-over from other donors' samples. Sequenced sample: PBMCs. The V call is TRBV7-2, the J call TRBJ2-5, with 10 bases aligning to TRBD2. CDR3 region: CASSFERGGRETQYF. The CDR3, as DNA: TGTGCCAGCAGCTTTGAGCGGGGGGGCCGGGAGACCCAGTACTTC. Combining the CDR3 with reference TRBV7-2 and TRBJ2-5 gives the whole variable domain GAGVSQSPSNKVTEKGKDVELRCDPISGHTALYWYRQSLGQGLEFLIYFQGNSAPDKSGLPSDRFSAERTGGSVSTLTIQRTQQEDSAVYLCASSFERGGRETQYFGPGTRLLVL.